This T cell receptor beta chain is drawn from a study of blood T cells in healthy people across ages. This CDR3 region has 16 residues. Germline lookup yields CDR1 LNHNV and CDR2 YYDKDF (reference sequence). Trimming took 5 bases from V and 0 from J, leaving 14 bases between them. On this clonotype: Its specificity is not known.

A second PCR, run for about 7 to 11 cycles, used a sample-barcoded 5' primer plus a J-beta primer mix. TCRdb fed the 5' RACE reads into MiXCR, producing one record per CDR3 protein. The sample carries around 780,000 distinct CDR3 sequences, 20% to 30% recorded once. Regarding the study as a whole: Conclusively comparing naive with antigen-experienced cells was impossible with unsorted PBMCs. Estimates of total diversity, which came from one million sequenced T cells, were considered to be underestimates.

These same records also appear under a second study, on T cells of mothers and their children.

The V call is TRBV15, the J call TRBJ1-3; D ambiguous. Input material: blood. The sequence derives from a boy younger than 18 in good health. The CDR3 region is CATSVTGYLSGNTIYF. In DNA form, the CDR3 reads TGTGCCACCAGCGTTACGGGGTACCTCTCTGGAAACACCATATATTTT.